Listed here is a single T cell receptor beta chain. A sample-barcoded 5' primer and a J-beta primer mix were used in a second PCR of about 6 to 12 cycles. TCRdb re-derived calls from the 5' RACE reads in MiXCR, one entry per CDR3 protein. The sample lists more than 600,000 distinct CDR3 sequences, around a quarter seen once, with 9.4% in the top ten. The V end lost 7 bases, the J end lost 0 bases, and 9 bases lay between the germline ends. There are 12 residues in the CDR3. Germline values: CDR1 SQVTM, CDR2 ANQGSEA. This record belongs to a study of blood T cells in healthy people across ages. This same sample was also part of a study on T cells of mothers and their children.

The gene calls are TRBV29-1 and TRBJ1-1; TRBD1 might be the D (5 bases). The sample taken for sequencing was blood. This TCR was recovered from a boy aged 5 to 17 in good health. CDR3 DNA sequence: TGCAGCGGGGGACCGGTGAACACTGAAGCTTTCTTT. Translation gives CSGGPVNTEAFF.